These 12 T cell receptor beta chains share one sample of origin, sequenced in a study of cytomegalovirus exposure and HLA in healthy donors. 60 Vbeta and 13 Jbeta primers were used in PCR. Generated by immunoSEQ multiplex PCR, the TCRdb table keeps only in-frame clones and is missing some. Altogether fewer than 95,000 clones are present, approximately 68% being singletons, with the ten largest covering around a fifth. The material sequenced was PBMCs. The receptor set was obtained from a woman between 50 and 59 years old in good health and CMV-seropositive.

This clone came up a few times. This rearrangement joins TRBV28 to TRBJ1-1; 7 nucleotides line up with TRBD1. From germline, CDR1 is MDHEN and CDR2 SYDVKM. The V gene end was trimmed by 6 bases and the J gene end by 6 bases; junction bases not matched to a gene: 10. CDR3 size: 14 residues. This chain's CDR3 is CASSPYRGNAEAFF. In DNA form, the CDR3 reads TGTGCCAGCAGCCCATACAGGGGCAACGCTGAAGCTTTCTTT.

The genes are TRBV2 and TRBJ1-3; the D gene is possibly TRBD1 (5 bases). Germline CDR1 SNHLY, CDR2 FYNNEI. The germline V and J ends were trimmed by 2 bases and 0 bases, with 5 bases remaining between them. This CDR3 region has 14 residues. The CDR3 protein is CASSEQGSGNTIYF. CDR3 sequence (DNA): TGTGCCAGCAGTGAACAGGGCTCTGGAAACACCATATATTTT.

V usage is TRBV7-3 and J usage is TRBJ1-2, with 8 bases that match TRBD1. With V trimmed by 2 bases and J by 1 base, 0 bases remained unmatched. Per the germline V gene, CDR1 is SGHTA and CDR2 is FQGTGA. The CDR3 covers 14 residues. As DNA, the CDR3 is TGTGCCAGCAGCTTAGGACAGGGTAACTATGGCTACACCTTC. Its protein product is CASSLGQGNYGYTF.

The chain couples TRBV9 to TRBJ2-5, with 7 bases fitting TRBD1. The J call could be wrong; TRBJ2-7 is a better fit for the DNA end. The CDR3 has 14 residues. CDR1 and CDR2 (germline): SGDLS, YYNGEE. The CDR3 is CASSVGQGVDEQYF. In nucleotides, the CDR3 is TGTGCCAGCAGCGTAGGACAGGGAGTAGACGAGCAGTACTTC.

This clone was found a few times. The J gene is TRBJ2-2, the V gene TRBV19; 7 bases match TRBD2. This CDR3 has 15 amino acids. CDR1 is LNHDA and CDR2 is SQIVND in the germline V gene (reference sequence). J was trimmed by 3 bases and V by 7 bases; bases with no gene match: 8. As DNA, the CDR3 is TGTGCCAGTATCGGAGCGGGGCTTTACACCGGGGAGCTGTTTTTT. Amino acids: CASIGAGLYTGELFF.

In DNA, the CDR3 is TGTGCCAGCAGCTTATCTTCTATCTCCTATAATTCACCCCTCCACTTT. Encoded protein: CASSLSSISYNSPLHF. The chain has TRBV7-2 and TRBJ1-6; no clear D gene. The CDR3 consists of 16 residues. V lost 2 bases and J 0 bases, leaving 8 bases between the germline ends. Germline V gives CDR1 SGHTA, CDR2 FQGNSA.

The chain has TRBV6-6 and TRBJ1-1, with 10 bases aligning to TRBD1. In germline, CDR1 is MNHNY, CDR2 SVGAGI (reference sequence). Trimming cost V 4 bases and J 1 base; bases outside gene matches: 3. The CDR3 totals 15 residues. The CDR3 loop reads CASSSRDRGNTEAFF. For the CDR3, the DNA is TGTGCCAGCAGTTCAAGGGACAGGGGGAACACTGAAGCTTTCTTT.

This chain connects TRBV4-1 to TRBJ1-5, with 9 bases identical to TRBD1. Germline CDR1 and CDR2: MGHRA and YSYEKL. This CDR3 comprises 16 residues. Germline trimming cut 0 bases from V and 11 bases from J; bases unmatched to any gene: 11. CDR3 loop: CASSQEFGQGFRAQHF. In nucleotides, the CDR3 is TGCGCCAGCAGCCAAGAATTCGGACAGGGGTTTCGGGCCCAGCATTTT.

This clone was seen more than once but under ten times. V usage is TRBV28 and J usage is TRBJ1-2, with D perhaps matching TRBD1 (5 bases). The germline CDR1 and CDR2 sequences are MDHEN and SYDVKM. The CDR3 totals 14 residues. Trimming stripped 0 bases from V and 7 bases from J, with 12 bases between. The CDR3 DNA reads TGTGCCAGCAGTTTATGGGGGCAGGGAAGTGGCTACACCTTC. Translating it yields CASSLWGQGSGYTF.

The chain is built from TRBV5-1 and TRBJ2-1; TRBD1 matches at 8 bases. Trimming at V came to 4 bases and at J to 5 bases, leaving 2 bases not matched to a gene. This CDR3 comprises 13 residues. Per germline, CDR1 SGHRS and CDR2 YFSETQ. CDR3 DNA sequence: TGCGCCAGCAGCCGGACAGGGAACAATGAGCAGTTCTTC. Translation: CASSRTGNNEQFF.

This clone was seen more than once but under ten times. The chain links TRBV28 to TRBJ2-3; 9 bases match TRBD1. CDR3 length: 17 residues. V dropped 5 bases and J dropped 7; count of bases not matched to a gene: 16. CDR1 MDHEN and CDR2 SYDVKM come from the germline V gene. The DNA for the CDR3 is TGTGCCAGCAGTCGGACAGGGGCCGATTCCTTTACGCATACGCAGTATTTT. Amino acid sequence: CASSRTGADSFTHTQYF.

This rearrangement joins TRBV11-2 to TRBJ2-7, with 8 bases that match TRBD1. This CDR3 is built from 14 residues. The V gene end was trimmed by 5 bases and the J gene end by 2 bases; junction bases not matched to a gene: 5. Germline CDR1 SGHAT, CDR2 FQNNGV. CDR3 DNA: TGTGCCAGCAGCCTGGGACAGGTCACCTACGAGCAGTACTTC. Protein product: CASSLGQVTYEQYF.